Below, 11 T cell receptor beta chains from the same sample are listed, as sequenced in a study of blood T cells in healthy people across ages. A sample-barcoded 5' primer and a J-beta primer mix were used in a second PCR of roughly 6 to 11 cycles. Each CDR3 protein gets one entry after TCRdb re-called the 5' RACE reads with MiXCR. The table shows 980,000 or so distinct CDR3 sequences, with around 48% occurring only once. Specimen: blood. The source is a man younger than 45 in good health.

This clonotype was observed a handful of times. CDR3 bases: TGTGCCAGCAGCCAAGTAACCGGGACAGGGGGCCTAAACACTGAAGCTTTCTTT. Translated: CASSQVTGTGGLNTEAFF. The chain recombines TRBV3-1 with TRBJ1-1, with 12 bases lining up with TRBD1. Germline CDR1 is LGHDT and CDR2 is YNNKEL (reference sequence). After removal of 1 base from V and 2 bases from J, the junction contained 8 bases not matched to a gene. This CDR3 is built from 18 residues.

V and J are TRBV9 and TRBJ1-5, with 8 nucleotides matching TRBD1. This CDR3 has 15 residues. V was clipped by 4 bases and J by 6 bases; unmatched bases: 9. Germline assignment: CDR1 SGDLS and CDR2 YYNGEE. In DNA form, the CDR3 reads TGTGCCAGCAGCCAGACAGGGGCGGTCGGTCAGCCCCAGCATTTT. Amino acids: CASSQTGAVGQPQHF.

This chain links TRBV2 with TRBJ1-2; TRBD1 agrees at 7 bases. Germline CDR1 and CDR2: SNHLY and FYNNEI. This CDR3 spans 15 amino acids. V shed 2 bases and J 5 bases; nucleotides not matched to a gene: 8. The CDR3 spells CASSEKTGTVYGYTF. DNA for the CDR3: TGTGCCAGCAGTGAAAAGACCGGGACAGTATATGGCTACACCTTC.

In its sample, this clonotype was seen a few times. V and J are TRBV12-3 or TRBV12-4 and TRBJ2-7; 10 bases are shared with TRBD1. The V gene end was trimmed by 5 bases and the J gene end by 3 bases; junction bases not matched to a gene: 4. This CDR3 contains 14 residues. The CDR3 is CASSAWDRGYEQYF. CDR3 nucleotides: TGTGCCAGCAGTGCCTGGGACAGGGGCTACGAGCAGTACTTC.

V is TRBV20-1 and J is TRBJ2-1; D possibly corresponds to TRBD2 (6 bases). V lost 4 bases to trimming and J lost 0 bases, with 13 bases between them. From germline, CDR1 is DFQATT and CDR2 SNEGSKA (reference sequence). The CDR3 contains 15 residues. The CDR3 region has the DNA TGCAGTGCTACCCGTAGCGGTAGCTCCTACAATGAGCAGTTCTTC. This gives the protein CSATRSGSSYNEQFF.

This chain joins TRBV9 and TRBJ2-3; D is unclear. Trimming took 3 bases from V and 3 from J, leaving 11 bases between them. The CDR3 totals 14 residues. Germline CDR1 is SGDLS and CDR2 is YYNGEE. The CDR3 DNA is TGTGCCAGCAGCGGTTTGGCCGGTACAGATACGCAGTATTTT. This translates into CASSGLAGTDTQYF.

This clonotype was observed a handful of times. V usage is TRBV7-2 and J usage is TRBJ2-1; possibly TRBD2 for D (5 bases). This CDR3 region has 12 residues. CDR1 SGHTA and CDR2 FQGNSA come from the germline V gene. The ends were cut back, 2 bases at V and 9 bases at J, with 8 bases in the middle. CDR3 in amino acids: CASSLTRGEQFF. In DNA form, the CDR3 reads TGTGCCAGCAGCTTAACCCGGGGTGAGCAGTTCTTC.

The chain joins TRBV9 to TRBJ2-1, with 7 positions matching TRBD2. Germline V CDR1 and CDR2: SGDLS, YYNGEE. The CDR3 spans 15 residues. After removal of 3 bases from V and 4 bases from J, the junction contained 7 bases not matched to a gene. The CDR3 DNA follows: TGTGCCAGCAGCGCAAGCGGGGATGCTTACAATGAGCAGTTCTTC. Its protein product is CASSASGDAYNEQFF.

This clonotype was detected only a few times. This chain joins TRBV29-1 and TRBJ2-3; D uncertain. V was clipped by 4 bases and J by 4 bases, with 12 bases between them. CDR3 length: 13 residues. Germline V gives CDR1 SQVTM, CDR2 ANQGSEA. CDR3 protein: CSVVPPTADTQYF. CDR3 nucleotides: TGCAGCGTTGTCCCCCCTACGGCAGATACGCAGTATTTT.

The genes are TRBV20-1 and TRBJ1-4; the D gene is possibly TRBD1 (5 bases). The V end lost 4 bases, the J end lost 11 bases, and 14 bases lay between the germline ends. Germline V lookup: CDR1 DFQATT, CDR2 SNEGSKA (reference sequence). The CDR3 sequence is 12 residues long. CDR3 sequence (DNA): TGCAGTGCTAAACCGGGGGATGGGAAACTGTTTTTT. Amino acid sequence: CSAKPGDGKLFF.

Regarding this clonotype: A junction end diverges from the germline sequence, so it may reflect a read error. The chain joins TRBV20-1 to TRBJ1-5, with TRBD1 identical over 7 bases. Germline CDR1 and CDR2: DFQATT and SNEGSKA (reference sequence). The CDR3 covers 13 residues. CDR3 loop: CSAWVTGNQPRHF. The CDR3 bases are TGCAGTGCTTGGGTGACAGGGAATCAGCCCCGGCATTTT.